This TCR beta chain was recorded in a study of shared clonotypes between healthy human individuals. Trimming took off 2 bases at V and 2 bases at J, with 15 bases between the two ends. The CDR3 consists of 17 residues. Germline V gene lookup returns CDR1 KGHSH and CDR2 LQKENI. The donors were all Caucasian adults (living in Nashville, Tennessee). Whole-study results and caveats: Represented diversity (both genetic and exposure-history) was limited by the small number of donors. Naive subsets generally had larger estimated richness than memory subsets.

Authors' methods: Without quality scores, immunoSEQ junctional reads could not be filtered like full-length reads. This table comes from immunoSEQ multiplex PCR, and its TCRdb copy is limited to in-frame clones, with some not included. D and trimming were read from the DNA, whereas the V and J calls and clone size are those reported in that table. The sample holds a few million clones, around nine tenths seen once. A note on this clone: As yet, its antigen is unknown.

Sequencing input: naive CD4+ T cells sorted from blood. Subset given: CD45RA+ positively selected. The receptor's source is a man younger than 30 in good health. The chain combines TRBV18 with TRBJ2-2; D is uncertain. CDR3 amino acids: CASSPSMARRNTGELFF. In DNA form, the CDR3 reads TGTGCCAGCTCACCATCCATGGCAAGGAGAAACACCGGGGAGCTGTTTTTT.